This TCR beta chain was sequenced for a study of cytomegalovirus exposure and HLA in healthy donors. Study-wide background: Earlier work reported approximately 100 million unique TCR beta sequences from 180 million or so T cells.

13 Jbeta primers and 60 Vbeta primers were used for the PCR. Clones were sequenced by immunoSEQ multiplex PCR, and TCRdb holds only the in-frame ones, with some missing. The sample lists some 120,000 clones, 77% occurring once. CDR1 is ENHRY and CDR2 is SYGVKD in the germline V gene. CDR3 size: 13 residues. V dropped 11 bases and J dropped 8 bases, with 19 bases sitting between them. Broader study findings: The authors later linked a missense DCLRE1C variant to TCR beta V- and J-gene trimming. One cluster of highly shared sequence variants probably arose as a sequencing artifact. Testing in vitro showed a few CMV-associated chains specific for CMV antigens.

Note on this clone: What it binds is not known.

Sequencing input: PBMCs. The receptor was isolated from a human donor in good health. The rearrangement joins TRBV10-3 to TRBJ2-1, with D maybe TRBD2 (7 bases). The DNA of the CDR3 is TGTGCCTTAAAGGGGGGGGCTGATGATGAGCAGTTCTTC. As protein: CALKGGADDEQFF.